This TCR beta chain stems from a study of T cells in Graves' hyperthyroidism and ophthalmopathy. Overall study findings and caveats: Within blood appeared most thyroid clonotypes that had expanded above 0.001.

The CDR3 regions of TCR beta were amplified from RNA transcripts. The HTBI primer set drove a first-round RT-PCR of the TCR CDR3. One entry per CDR3 protein, called by TCRdb with MiXCR from the multiplex PCR reads. The sample lists around 300,000 distinct CDR3 sequences, less than 30% occurring once. This clonotype came up many times. The antigen remains undetermined. Per the germline V gene, CDR1 is MNHEY and CDR2 is SVGAGI. Trimming left V 2 bases short and J 5 bases short, with 12 bases between. The CDR3 totals 14 residues. Criteria for exclusion of patients were uncontrolled infection, other autoimmune disease, pregnancy or lactation. Isolation of PBMCs was performed on 8.5 to 10 ml fresh peripheral blood.

This sequence originates from a middle-aged man with Graves' hyperthyroidism that later progressed to Graves' ophthalmopathy. The gene calls are TRBV6-5 and TRBJ2-5; D gene uncertain. Material: blood. The CDR3 region is CASSYRVPWETQYF. Written as DNA, the CDR3 is TGTGCCAGCAGTTACAGAGTCCCCTGGGAGACCCAGTACTTC.